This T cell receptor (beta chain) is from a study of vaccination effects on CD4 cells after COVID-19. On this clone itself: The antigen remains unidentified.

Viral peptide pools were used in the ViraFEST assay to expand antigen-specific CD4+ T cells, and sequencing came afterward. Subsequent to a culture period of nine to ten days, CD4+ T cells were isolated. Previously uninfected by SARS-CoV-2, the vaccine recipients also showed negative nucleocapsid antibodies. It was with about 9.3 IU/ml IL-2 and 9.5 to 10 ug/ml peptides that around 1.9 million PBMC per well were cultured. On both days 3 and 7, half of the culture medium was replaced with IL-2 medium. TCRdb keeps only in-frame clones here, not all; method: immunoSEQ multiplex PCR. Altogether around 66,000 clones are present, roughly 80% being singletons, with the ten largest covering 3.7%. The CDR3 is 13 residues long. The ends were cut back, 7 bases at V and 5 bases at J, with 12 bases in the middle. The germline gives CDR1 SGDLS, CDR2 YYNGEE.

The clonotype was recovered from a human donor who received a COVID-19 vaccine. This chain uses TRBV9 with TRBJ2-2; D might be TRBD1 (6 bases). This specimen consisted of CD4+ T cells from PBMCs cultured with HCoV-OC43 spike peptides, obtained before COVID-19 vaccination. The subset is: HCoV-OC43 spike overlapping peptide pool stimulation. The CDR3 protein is CASGGFVTGELFF. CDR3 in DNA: TGTGCCAGCGGGGGCTTCGTAACCGGGGAGCTGTTTTTT. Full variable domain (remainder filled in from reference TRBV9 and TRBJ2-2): DSGVTQTPKHLITATGQRVTLRCSPRSGDLSVYWYQQSLDQGLQFLIQYYNGEERAKGNILERFSAQQFPDLHSELNLSSLELGDSALYFCASGGFVTGELFFGEGSRLTVL.